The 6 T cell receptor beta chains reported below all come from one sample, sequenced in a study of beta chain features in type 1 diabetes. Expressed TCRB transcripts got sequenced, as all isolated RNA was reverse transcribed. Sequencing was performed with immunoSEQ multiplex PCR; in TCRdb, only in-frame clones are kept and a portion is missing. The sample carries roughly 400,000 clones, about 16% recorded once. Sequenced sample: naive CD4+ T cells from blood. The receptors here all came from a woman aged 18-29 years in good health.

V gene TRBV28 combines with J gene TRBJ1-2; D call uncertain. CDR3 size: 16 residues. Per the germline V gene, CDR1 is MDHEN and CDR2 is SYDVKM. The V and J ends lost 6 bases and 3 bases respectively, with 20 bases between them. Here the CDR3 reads CASRPRRVGRDYGYTF. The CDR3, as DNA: TGTGCCAGCAGGCCTAGACGGGTAGGGAGGGACTATGGCTACACCTTC.

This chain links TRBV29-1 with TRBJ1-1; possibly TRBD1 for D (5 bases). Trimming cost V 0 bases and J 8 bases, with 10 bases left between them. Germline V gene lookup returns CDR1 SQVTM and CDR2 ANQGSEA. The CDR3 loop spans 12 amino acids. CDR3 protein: CSVEDPGEEAFF. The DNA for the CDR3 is TGCAGCGTTGAAGATCCGGGGGAAGAAGCTTTCTTT.

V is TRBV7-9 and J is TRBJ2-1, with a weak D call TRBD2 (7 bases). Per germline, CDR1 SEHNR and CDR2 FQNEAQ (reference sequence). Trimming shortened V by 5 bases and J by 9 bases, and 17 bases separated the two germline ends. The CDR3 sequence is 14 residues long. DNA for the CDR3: TGTGCCAGCAGCAAGTTCGGGGGGCGAGGTGAGCAGTTCTTC. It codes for CASSKFGGRGEQFF.

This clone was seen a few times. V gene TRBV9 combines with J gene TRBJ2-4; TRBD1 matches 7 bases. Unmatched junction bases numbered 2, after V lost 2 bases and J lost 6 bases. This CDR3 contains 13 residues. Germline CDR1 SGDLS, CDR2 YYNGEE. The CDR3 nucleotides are TGTGCCAGCAGCGTTGGGACAGCAAACATTCAGTACTTC. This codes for CASSVGTANIQYF.

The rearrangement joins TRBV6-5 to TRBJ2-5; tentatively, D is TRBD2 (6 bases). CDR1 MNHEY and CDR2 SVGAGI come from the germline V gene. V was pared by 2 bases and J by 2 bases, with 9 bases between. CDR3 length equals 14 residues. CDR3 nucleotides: TGTGCCAGCAGTTACAGGGGACTGCAAGAGACCCAGTACTTC. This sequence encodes CASSYRGLQETQYF.

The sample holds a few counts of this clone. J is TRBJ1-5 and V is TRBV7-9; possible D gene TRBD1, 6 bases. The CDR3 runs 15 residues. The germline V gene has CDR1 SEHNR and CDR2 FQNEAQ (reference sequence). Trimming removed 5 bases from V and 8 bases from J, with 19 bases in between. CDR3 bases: TGTGCCAGCAGCATCGGGGGGCATTACGGGGAGCCCCAGCATTTT. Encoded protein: CASSIGGHYGEPQHF.